Following are 27 T cell receptor beta chains from one sample sequenced in a study of blood T cells in healthy people across ages (dated by TCRdb to the mid-2010s). Receptors were amplified or captured by 5' RACE. TCRdb lists the instrument as Illumina HiSeq 2500. A second PCR of about 6 to 12 cycles was run with a J-beta primer mix and a sample-barcoded 5' primer. TCRdb passed the public sequencing reads through fastp at Q25 and MiXCR, retaining productive beta sequences. Rows with a matching CDR3 protein are joined into one entry that keeps the most common DNA and genes. The sample has 800,000 or so distinct CDR3 sequences on record, about 62% of them singletons. The ten largest clones represent roughly 26% of the sample. Sequenced input: blood. These receptors were obtained from a man aged 25-45 years in good health.

The genes are TRBV11-2 and TRBJ2-7; 9 bases map to TRBD2. The CDR3 spans 16 residues. The trim removed 5 bases at V and 3 bases at J, leaving 11 bases unmatched. Germline loops: CDR1 SGHAT, CDR2 FQNNGV. The CDR3 bases are TGTGCCAGCAGCCGCGGCCTACAGCGGGGGGACTACGAGCAGTACTTC. As protein: CASSRGLQRGDYEQYF.

The chain joins TRBV15 to TRBJ2-7, with D perhaps given as TRBD1 or TRBD2 (6 bases each). CDR1 and CDR2 from the germline V gene are LNHNV and YYDKDF (reference sequence). V shed 5 bases and J shed 3 bases, with 11 bases lying between them. The CDR3 is made up of 13 amino acids. DNA for the CDR3: TGTGCCACCAGCCTGGGGGGCTTCTACGAGCAGTACTTC. It specifies CATSLGGFYEQYF.

J is TRBJ1-2 and V is TRBV28, with D possibly matching TRBD1 (5 bases). V lost 6 bases, J lost 3 bases, and 14 bases lay in between. The length of the CDR3 is 14 residues. Germline values: CDR1 MDHEN, CDR2 SYDVKM. CDR3 sequence reads: CASSNGQDYYGYTF. The CDR3 nucleotides are TGTGCCAGCAGCAACGGACAAGATTACTATGGCTACACCTTC.

The chain combines TRBV6-5 with TRBJ2-5; 8 bases are shared with TRBD2. V gave up 6 bases and J gave up 5 bases; unmatched junction bases: 14. The germline V gene has CDR1 MNHEY and CDR2 SVGAGI. The CDR3 spans 16 residues. CDR3 loop: CASSYREGFSMETQYF. CDR3 nucleotides: TGTGCCAGCAGCTACCGGGAGGGTTTTTCAATGGAGACCCAGTACTTC.

The chain couples TRBV25-1 to TRBJ1-1; D remains ambiguous. The CDR3 sequence is 12 residues long. V dropped 6 bases and J dropped 5 bases, with 10 bases sitting between them. Germline lookup yields CDR1 MGHDK and CDR2 SYGVNS. CDR3 sequence reads: CASRSRQTEAFF. For the CDR3, the DNA is TGTGCCAGCAGATCGCGCCAAACTGAAGCTTTCTTT.

The chain combines TRBV15 with TRBJ2-4; 7 nucleotides match TRBD2. With 5 bases clipped from V and 3 bases from J, the junction kept 10 bases outside the gene matches. CDR3 length equals 16 residues. The germline V gene encodes CDR1 LNHNV and CDR2 YYDKDF (reference sequence). CDR3 DNA sequence: TGTGCCACCAGCGGAGCAAGCGGGGACTTCAAAAACATTCAGTACTTC. Its protein is CATSGASGDFKNIQYF.

The J gene is TRBJ2-7, the V gene TRBV28, with 7 bases matching TRBD1. The CDR3 sequence is 15 residues long. Germline V lookup: CDR1 MDHEN, CDR2 SYDVKM. V was pared by 5 bases and J by 2 bases, with 9 bases of the junction left unmatched. CDR3 nucleotides: TGTGCCAGCAGTCCAAGGACAGGTGGGGCCTACGAGCAGTACTTC. Its translation is CASSPRTGGAYEQYF.

This clonotype has only a few counts. This chain links TRBV14 with TRBJ2-4; the D is unclear. V was cut by 1 base and J by 6 bases, with 7 bases left in between. The length of the CDR3 is 13 residues. Germline CDR1 SGHDN, CDR2 FVKESK. CDR3: CASSQVNGNIQYF. CDR3 sequence (DNA): TGTGCCAGCAGCCAAGTCAATGGAAACATTCAGTACTTC.

This chain joins TRBV14 and TRBJ2-7; 12 bases fit TRBD2. CDR3 length: 16 residues. Trimming cost V 5 bases and J 2 bases; bases outside gene matches: 7. Germline V gives CDR1 SGHDN, CDR2 FVKESK. As DNA, the CDR3 is TGTGCCAGCAGCTTGTTACTAGCGGGGGGCGCCTACGAGCAGTACTTC. It translates to CASSLLLAGGAYEQYF.

The chain couples TRBV7-9 to TRBJ2-7, with 8 bases aligning to TRBD1. V lost 5 bases and J lost 3; bases outside the gene matches: 6. The CDR3 spans 14 residues. Per germline, CDR1 SEHNR and CDR2 FQNEAQ (reference sequence). The CDR3 reads CASSARQGLYEQYF. CDR3 in DNA: TGTGCCAGCAGCGCAAGACAGGGGCTCTACGAGCAGTACTTC.

The chain combines TRBV20-1 with TRBJ1-4; D gene ambiguous. Germline CDR1 is DFQATT and CDR2 is SNEGSKA (reference sequence). This CDR3 region has 11 residues. Trimming removed 3 bases from V and 4 bases from J, with 3 bases in between. The CDR3 loop is CSASINEKLFF. As DNA, the CDR3 is TGCAGTGCTAGTATTAATGAAAAACTGTTTTTT.

The chain employs TRBV29-1 and TRBJ1-4, with D unclear. CDR1 SQVTM and CDR2 ANQGSEA come from the germline V gene. The CDR3 consists of 11 residues. V was cut by 5 bases and J by 12 bases, with 13 bases left in between. Here the CDR3 reads CSVSLKRELFF. Here the CDR3 DNA reads TGCAGCGTTTCTCTGAAAAGAGAACTGTTTTTT.

V gene TRBV7-2 combines with J gene TRBJ2-1; 8 bases are a match to TRBD2. Germline V gene sequence: CDR1 SGHTA, CDR2 FQGNSA. V trimming: 2 bases; J trimming: 2 bases; junction bases outside the gene matches: 2. The CDR3 contains 15 residues. The DNA of the CDR3 is TGTGCCAGCAGCTTAATCGGGGGGGCCTACAATGAGCAGTTCTTC. Translated, it gives CASSLIGGAYNEQFF.

This clonotype was seen a few times. V is TRBV7-2 and J is TRBJ2-1; 12 bases match TRBD1. This CDR3 spans 22 amino acids. V lost 3 bases to trimming and J lost 0 bases; unmatched junction nucleotides: 18. CDR1 and CDR2 (germline): SGHTA, FQGNSA. The CDR3: CASSFPRAGTGGSLSSYNEQFF. The CDR3 DNA is TGTGCCAGCAGCTTCCCGAGGGCCGGGACAGGGGGCTCCCTGAGCTCCTACAATGAGCAGTTCTTC.

The rearrangement joins TRBV6-5 to TRBJ2-6, with 11 bases that match TRBD1. V shed 0 bases and J 3 bases; nucleotides not matched to a gene: 4. This CDR3 region has 18 residues. The germline gives CDR1 MNHEY, CDR2 SVGAGI. The CDR3 loop reads CASSYSGTGGFGANVLTF. The CDR3 DNA is TGTGCCAGCAGTTACTCAGGGACAGGGGGGTTTGGGGCCAACGTCCTGACTTTC.

This clonotype was recorded a few times. CDR3 amino acids: CASSFSGAAPTYEQYF. The DNA of the CDR3 is TGTGCCAGCAGTTTTTCGGGGGCAGCCCCTACCTACGAGCAGTACTTC. The chain has TRBV12-3 or TRBV12-4 and TRBJ2-7, with D tentatively TRBD1 or TRBD2 (6 bases each). The CDR3 covers 16 residues. Between the trimmed V and J ends, which lost 3 bases and 2 bases, there was a span of 17 bases.

This clonotype has just one count. The chain joins TRBV4-3 to TRBJ1-4, with D unclear. V was shortened by 1 base and J by 2 bases, with 5 bases between the two germline ends. CDR1 is LGHNA, CDR2 YSLEER, per germline. This CDR3 has 14 residues. The CDR3, as DNA: TGCGCCAGCAGCCAAGTCCTGACTAATGAAAAACTGTTTTTT. Its protein product is CASSQVLTNEKLFF.

This clonotype was picked up a small number of times. The V gene is TRBV5-6, the J gene TRBJ2-6; D possibly corresponds to TRBD1 (6 bases). This CDR3 has 16 residues. Germline lookup yields CDR1 SGHDT and CDR2 YYEEEE. V was shortened by 0 bases and J by 2 bases, with 9 bases between the two germline ends. CDR3 sequence (DNA): TGTGCCAGCAGCTTGGCGACAGGAACTGGGGCCAACGTCCTGACTTTC. Its translation: CASSLATGTGANVLTF.

V is TRBV28 and J is TRBJ2-1; 7 nucleotides match TRBD2. After removal of 7 bases from V and 9 bases from J, the junction contained 3 bases not matched to a gene. Germline loops: CDR1 MDHEN, CDR2 SYDVKM. The CDR3 is 11 amino acids. The CDR3 region has the DNA TGTGCCAGCACCGGGGGGATTGAGCAGTTCTTC. Its translation: CASTGGIEQFF.

The chain combines TRBV5-1 with TRBJ2-5; the match to TRBD2 covers 9 bases. This CDR3 spans 14 amino acids. CDR1 is SGHRS and CDR2 is YFSETQ in the germline V gene. The trim removed 6 bases at V and 2 bases at J, leaving 5 bases unmatched. DNA of the CDR3: TGCGCCAGCATGAGTACTAGCGGGCAAGAGACCCAGTACTTC. This codes for CASMSTSGQETQYF.

About this clonotype: Given a much more abundant clone one base away, this may be a read error. This chain links TRBV7-2 with TRBJ1-5, with a tentative D call TRBD1 (5 bases). This CDR3 has 15 residues. Germline-derived CDR1 and CDR2 are SGHTA and FQGNSA. CDR3 amino acids: CACSRDSSLNQPQHF. For the CDR3, the DNA is TGTGCCTGCAGCCGAGACAGCTCCCTAAATCAGCCCCAGCATTTT.

The chain combines TRBV12-1 with TRBJ2-3. TRBV12-1 counts as a pseudogene. The CDR3 is 15 amino acids. For the CDR3, the DNA is TGTGCCAGCAGCCCGCGTCCTACAGCCGGAGATACGCAGTATTTT. This encodes CASSPRPTAGDTQYF.

The V gene is TRBV9, the J gene TRBJ1-1; no clear D. V was pared by 6 bases and J by 0 bases, with 9 bases between. The CDR3 contains 13 residues. Germline V gives CDR1 SGDLS, CDR2 YYNGEE. The CDR3 nucleotides read TGTGCCAGCAACCTAGTTATGAACACTGAAGCTTTCTTT. Amino acid sequence: CASNLVMNTEAFF. The full variable domain, with the rest looked up from reference TRBV9 and TRBJ1-1, is DSGVTQTPKHLITATGQRVTLRCSPRSGDLSVYWYQQSLDQGLQFLIQYYNGEERAKGNILERFSAQQFPDLHSELNLSSLELGDSALYFCASNLVMNTEAFFGQGTRLTVV.

This chain connects TRBV6-2 or TRBV6-3 to TRBJ1-3; TRBD1 is a possible D gene (6 bases). Per the germline V gene, CDR1 is MNHEY and CDR2 is SVGEGT. V was trimmed by 4 bases and J by 1 base, leaving 14 bases between them. This CDR3 region has 16 residues. CDR3 coding DNA: TGTGCCAGCAGTTTTCCCCGGACAGCATCTGGAAACACCATATATTTT. This translates into CASSFPRTASGNTIYF.

The CDR3 loop reads CASSYSTDRGEKGYTF. The CDR3 nucleotides read TGTGCCAGCAGTTACTCGACGGACAGGGGGGAGAAAGGCTACACCTTC. The chain uses TRBV6-5 and TRBJ1-2, with TRBD1 matching over 10 bases. Trimming at V came to 0 bases and at J to 8 bases, leaving 9 bases not matched to a gene. This CDR3 comprises 16 residues. Germline assignment: CDR1 MNHEY and CDR2 SVGAGI.

The rearrangement joins TRBV9 to TRBJ2-7; 7 nucleotides line up with TRBD1. Germline V lookup: CDR1 SGDLS, CDR2 YYNGEE. The junction had 7 bases not matched to a gene; V was cut back by 3 bases and J by 1 base. The CDR3 has 15 amino acids. In nucleotides, the CDR3 is TGTGCCAGCAGCGAGGGACAGTCCTTATCCTACGAGCAGTACTTC. Translation gives CASSEGQSLSYEQYF.

This clonotype has only one observation. The chain is built from TRBV7-2 and TRBJ1-1; D is undetermined. Germline assignment: CDR1 SGHTA and CDR2 FQGNSA. V dropped 6 bases and J dropped 6 bases, with 14 bases sitting between them. The CDR3 length is 13 residues. CDR3 in DNA: TGTGCCAGCAGATTACCAAGGATCGCTGAAGCTTTCTTT. Its protein is CASRLPRIAEAFF.